These T cell receptor beta chains were read from a single sample in a study of cytomegalovirus exposure and HLA in healthy donors. Using immunoSEQ multiplex PCR, the repertoire was profiled, and TCRdb retains in-frame clones only, with some absent. The sample lists fewer than 200,000 clones; 75% to 90% were seen once. The sequenced material came from PBMCs. These receptors originate from a woman between 18 and 29 years old in good health and CMV-seronegative. Both conserved end residues are part of each CDR3. D genes are given only for firm matches. The size entry is marked missing in some rows and otherwise reads once, few, many or a size class.

CDR3 DNA | CDR3 protein | D gene | clone size | J gene | V gene
TGTGCCAGCAGCCGCGATACCCCAGGGACTGAAGCTTTCTTT | CASSRDTPGTEAFF | - | - | TRBJ1-1 | TRBV7-9
TGCAGCGTCGACAGGGGAATAGGTGGCTACACCTTC | CSVDRGIGGYTF | TRBD1 | few | TRBJ1-2 | TRBV29-1
TGTGCCAGCAGCTGGCAGGGGCCCCAAGATGGGGCCAACGTCCTGACTTTC | CASSWQGPQDGANVLTF | - | - | TRBJ2-6 | TRBV21-1
TGTGCCAGCAGCGCCAAACACAATGGACTAGTTTTGGACGGGGAGCTGTTTTTT | CASSAKHNGLVLDGELFF | TRBD2 | - | TRBJ2-2 | TRBV9
TGTGCCAGCAGCGTAGCTACTAGCGGATACAATGAGCAGTTCTTC | CASSVATSGYNEQFF | TRBD2 | - | TRBJ2-1 | TRBV9
TGCAGCGTTGATGGACTAGCGGGAGGGCCAAACGAGCAGTACTTC | CSVDGLAGGPNEQYF | TRBD2 | - | TRBJ2-7 | TRBV29-1
TGCGCCAGCAGGCCAGGGCTAGGTGGCGAGCAGTACTTC | CASRPGLGGEQYF | - | once | TRBJ2-7 | TRBV10-2
TGTGCCAGCTCACTTCTACACGGACAGGGTGGTGAGCAGTACTTC | CASSLLHGQGGEQYF | TRBD1 | - | TRBJ2-7 | TRBV18
TGTGCCAGCAGCTTAGAGGGACAACCTCAGCCCCAGCATTTT | CASSLEGQPQPQHF | - | - | TRBJ1-5 | TRBV7-2
TGTGCCAGCAGCTCAGGGTTAACTAGCGGTGCCTACAATGAGCAGTTCTTC | CASSSGLTSGAYNEQFF | TRBD2 | - | TRBJ2-1 | TRBV11-2
TGCGCCAGCGGCGAGGCAGGGGGCTTCCTCTATGGCTACACCTTC | CASGEAGGFLYGYTF | TRBD1 | - | TRBJ1-2 | TRBV5-1
TGTGCCAGCAGCTTAAGAGGGCGGGAGATCGAAGAGACCCAGTACTTC | CASSLRGREIEETQYF | TRBD2 | - | TRBJ2-5 | TRBV7-2
TGTGCCAGCAGTGAAGGGACTAGCGGGGGACAAGAGACCCAGTACTTC | CASSEGTSGGQETQYF | TRBD2 | few | TRBJ2-5 | TRBV6-4
TGCGCCAGCAGCTTGGCCAGGGCGGCAGATGAGCAGTTCTTC | CASSLARAADEQFF | - | - | TRBJ2-1 | TRBV5-1
TGTGCCAGCAGTCTTCGGGGGGGAGCTAATGAAAAACTGTTTTTT | CASSLRGGANEKLFF | - | - | TRBJ1-4 | TRBV6-6
TGTGCCAGCAGTGACAGCCTAAACACTGAAGCTTTCTTT | CASSDSLNTEAFF | - | - | TRBJ1-1 | TRBV6-4
TGTGCCAGCTCACCACCGATCTCCGAGCGGGAACTTTTCTACGAGCAGTACTTC | CASSPPISERELFYEQYF | TRBD2 | - | TRBJ2-7 | TRBV18
TGTGCCAGCAGCGCGGGGGGGCGGACAGATACGCAGTATTTT | CASSAGGRTDTQYF | TRBD2 | - | TRBJ2-3 | TRBV2
TGTGCCAGCTCATACGGAGGGGGCTTAGATGAGCAGTTCTTC | CASSYGGGLDEQFF | - | - | TRBJ2-1 | TRBV2
TGTGCCAGCAGCGTAGGGGAGCATCCGAGGCCGGGGGGTAACTATGGCTACACCTTC | CASSVGEHPRPGGNYGYTF | - | - | TRBJ1-2 | TRBV9
TGTGCCATCGGGAAGAGGGGACAGGGAGATGAGCAGTTCTTC | CAIGKRGQGDEQFF | TRBD1 | - | TRBJ2-1 | TRBV10-3
TGTGCCAGCAGCTTGGGAGGGCAGCCTCGGGACGAGCAGTACTTC | CASSLGGQPRDEQYF | - | - | TRBJ2-7 | TRBV5-4
TGTGCCAGCAGTGAAAGCGACAGAAACATTCAGTACTTC | CASSESDRNIQYF | - | - | TRBJ2-4 | TRBV6-4
TGTGCCAGCAGGGAGAGGACATCGGGTATTTCCGCGAATTCACCCCTCCACTTT | CASRERTSGISANSPLHF | - | - | TRBJ1-6 | TRBV27
TGTGCCAGCTCACCGTTTGGGGAGTCCACCGGGGAGCTGTTTTTT | CASSPFGESTGELFF | - | - | TRBJ2-2 | TRBV18
TGTGCCATCAGTGAGTCGGGACTCCAGCGGGAGACCCAGTACTTC | CAISESGLQRETQYF | - | once | TRBJ2-5 | TRBV10-3
TGCGCCAGCAGCTTTGGAGGTAGAACTTTCTTT | CASSFGGRTFF | - | - | TRBJ1-1 | TRBV5-1
TGTGCCAGCAGGCGGACAGGGCCCTGGTACACTGAAGCTTTCTTT | CASRRTGPWYTEAFF | TRBD1 | - | TRBJ1-1 | TRBV2
TGCGCCAGCAAGGAGAACTATGGCTACACCTTC | CASKENYGYTF | - | - | TRBJ1-2 | TRBV5-1
TGCGCCAGCAGCTTGGGTCAGATCTACGAGCAGTACTTC | CASSLGQIYEQYF | - | - | TRBJ2-7 | TRBV5-1
TGTGCCACCAGCAGAGACAAATTAGGACAGGGGGGCCTCAATCAGCCCCAGCATTTT | CATSRDKLGQGGLNQPQHF | TRBD1 | - | TRBJ1-5 | TRBV15
TGTGCCAGAAGCCTGGGCTGGGTTTTACAGGCCCAGCCCCAGCATTTT | CARSLGWVLQAQPQHF | - | - | TRBJ1-5 | TRBV5-3
TGTGCCAGCAGCCCTGATGGCGGGAACACAGATACGCAGTATTTT | CASSPDGGNTDTQYF | - | - | TRBJ2-3 | TRBV11-3
TGTGCCAGCAGTCGAGGGACAGGCACAGATACGCAGTATTTT | CASSRGTGTDTQYF | TRBD1 | - | TRBJ2-3 | TRBV6-5
TGTGCCAGCAGCGCATCCTCGGGACAGGGTAAAAAACTGTTTTTT | CASSASSGQGKKLFF | TRBD1 | - | TRBJ1-4 | TRBV9
TGTGCCAGCAGATCCCTAGACAGGATCGCCCACGAGCAGTACTTC | CASRSLDRIAHEQYF | - | - | TRBJ2-7 | TRBV6-5
TGTGCCAGCAGTTTCCAGGCCAGCGGCTATGGCTACACCTTC | CASSFQASGYGYTF | - | few | TRBJ1-2 | TRBV27
TGTGCCAGCAGCGACCTTACAGAGAACACTGAAGCTTTCTTT | CASSDLTENTEAFF | - | - | TRBJ1-1 | TRBV7-9
TGTGCCAGCAGTGCCCACCGACCTCAACAGGGAGGGGCTGGGGAGCTGTTTTTT | CASSAHRPQQGGAGELFF | - | - | TRBJ2-2 | TRBV2
TGCGCCAGCAGCTTGGAGCCTAGCGGGGGGGCGTCGGGTGAGCAGTTCTTC | CASSLEPSGGASGEQFF | TRBD2 | - | TRBJ2-1 | TRBV5-1
TGCGCCAGCAGCTTGTGGATGGGCAGGGTCTATGGCTACACCTTC | CASSLWMGRVYGYTF | - | - | TRBJ1-2 | TRBV5-1
TGCGCCAGCAGCTTAAGGGGGCATGATGAAAAACTGTTTTTT | CASSLRGHDEKLFF | TRBD1 | - | TRBJ1-4 | TRBV5-1
TGCGCCAGCAGCTTGGCCGCAGGGTCCACTGAAGCTTTCTTT | CASSLAAGSTEAFF | - | - | TRBJ1-1 | TRBV5-1
TGTGCCAGCAGCTACAGGACAGGGGGTCGCTCTGGGGCCAACGTCCTGACTTTC | CASSYRTGGRSGANVLTF | TRBD1 | - | TRBJ2-6 | TRBV7-9
TGCGCCAGCAGCTTGTTCTTAGTAGAGCGGGGGGACAATGAGCAGTTCTTC | CASSLFLVERGDNEQFF | TRBD2 | - | TRBJ2-1 | TRBV5-1
TGCGCCAGCAGCCAAGATTCCCCGTCACTAGCGGGAGGGATCTACGAGCAGTACTTC | CASSQDSPSLAGGIYEQYF | TRBD2 | - | TRBJ2-7 | TRBV4-1
TGTGCCTGGATCGGGGACAGGAGACCATCGGCTTTCTTT | CAWIGDRRPSAFF | TRBD1 | - | TRBJ1-1 | TRBV30
TGTGCCACCAGCAGAGATCGGGAAGGTTATGAGCAGTTCTTC | CATSRDREGYEQFF | - | - | TRBJ2-1 | TRBV15
TGTGCCAGCAGCAATATTCCGGGACAGGGTTTTTTTAGTGGCACTGAAGCTTTCTTT | CASSNIPGQGFFSGTEAFF | TRBD1 | - | TRBJ1-1 | TRBV7-2
TGCGCCAGCAGTCAATCGAGACAGGGATACTCGAACACTGAAGCTTTCTTT | CASSQSRQGYSNTEAFF | TRBD1 | - | TRBJ1-1 | TRBV23-1
TGTGCCAGCTCCCCAGGTAGTATCGGCTACACCTTC | CASSPGSIGYTF | - | few | TRBJ1-2 | TRBV18
TGTGCCAGCAGCCAATTGAACCAGGGAAGCCCTATCTATGGCTACACCTTC | CASSQLNQGSPIYGYTF | - | - | TRBJ1-2 | TRBV14
TGTGCCAGCAGTGGTGGGCCCCTAAGCACAGATACGCAGTATTTT | CASSGGPLSTDTQYF | - | - | TRBJ2-3 | TRBV6-1
TGCGCCAGCAGCTTGGTTCCTAGCGGGAGAGCGTCAAGCACCGGGGAGCTGTTTTTT | CASSLVPSGRASSTGELFF | TRBD2 | - | TRBJ2-2 | TRBV5-1
TGTGCCAGCAGCAACCGGGACAGGTCGAGTAATGAGCAGTTCTTC | CASSNRDRSSNEQFF | TRBD1 | - | TRBJ2-1 | TRBV6-1